This record looks at one T cell receptor beta chain sequence and its context. The source of the sample is a study of blood T cell repertoires in COVID-19. Overall study: The study drew acute and convalescent COVID-19 samples from the United States, Italy and Spain.

With 5 bases clipped from V and 4 bases from J, the junction kept 4 bases outside the gene matches. Germline V lookup: CDR1 SNHLY, CDR2 FYNNEI. The CDR3 has 13 residues. As originally analysed: Nucleated cell counts were estimated from reference gene primer amplification. The repertoire was sequenced with immunoSEQ multiplex PCR; TCRdb's copy has only in-frame clones and lacks some. That table gives V, J and clone size, and the DNA gave D and trimming. The sample records roughly 200,000 clones, 70% to 90% being singletons. This sequence joins TRBV2 and TRBJ1-2; 7 nucleotides align to TRBD1. This clonotype was obtained from a middle-aged man with active or convalescent COVID-19. The sample comprised peripheral blood. DNA of the CDR3: TGTGCCAGCAGTCCCCGGGACAGCTATGGCTACACCTTC. The encoded protein is CASSPRDSYGYTF.